A single sample is the source of the 27 T cell receptor beta chains below, sequenced in a study of T cells in Graves' hyperthyroidism and ophthalmopathy. What was amplified from RNA transcripts were TCR beta CDR3 regions. A set of HTBI primers served as the primers for a first-round RT-PCR of the TCR CDR3. One entry per CDR3 protein, called by TCRdb with MiXCR from the multiplex PCR reads. This table has 450,000 to 700,000 distinct CDR3 sequences, about half appearing once. Material for sequencing was peripheral blood or thyroid tissue (not recorded which). These receptors were obtained from an adult woman with Graves' disease, either hyperthyroidism or ophthalmopathy (not recorded which).

This clonotype has ten or more counts. The genes are TRBV5-1 and TRBJ2-2; D possibly corresponds to TRBD2 (6 bases). V dropped 4 bases and J dropped 4 bases, with 17 bases sitting between them. There are 16 residues in the CDR3. The V gene's germline CDR1 is SGHRS and CDR2 YFSETQ. The CDR3 sequence is CASSPGDATSTGELFF. The CDR3 bases are TGCGCCAGCAGCCCGGGGGACGCCACGAGCACCGGGGAGCTGTTTTTT.

In this sample, this clonotype turned up many times. This chain's CDR3 is CSASALETQYF. CDR3 bases: TGCAGTGCTAGCGCCCTCGAGACCCAGTACTTC. The rearrangement joins TRBV20-1 to TRBJ2-5, with no clear D. Trimming shortened V by 3 bases and J by 5 bases, and 7 bases separated the two germline ends. The CDR3 extends over 11 amino acids. From germline, CDR1 is DFQATT and CDR2 SNEGSKA (reference sequence).

This clonotype was seen a handful of times. One base away lies a much larger clone, so this may be a sequencing read error. The V gene is TRBV7-6, the J gene TRBJ2-5, with TRBD2 matching 8 bases. The CDR3 contains 13 residues. Germline lookup yields CDR1 SGHVS and CDR2 FNYEAQ. In nucleotides, the CDR3 is TGTGCCAGCAGCTTAGGGACTAGCAAGACCCAGTGCTTC. Its translation: CASSLGTSKTQCF.

The J gene is TRBJ2-2, the V gene TRBV14; 7 bases line up with TRBD2. After removal of 4 bases from V and 9 bases from J, the junction contained 5 bases not matched to a gene. Looked up from germline, CDR1 is SGHDN and CDR2 is FVKESK. The CDR3 extends over 13 amino acids. CDR3 residues: CASSPPGGWELFF. In DNA, the CDR3 is TGTGCCAGCAGCCCCCCGGGAGGCTGGGAGCTGTTTTTT.

The sample holds many counts of this clonotype. The rearrangement uses TRBV29-1 and TRBJ1-1; D gene unclear. The V and J ends lost 7 bases and 4 bases respectively, with 4 bases between them. The CDR3 loop spans 9 amino acids. Germline-derived CDR1 and CDR2 are SQVTM and ANQGSEA. The CDR3 loop is CSAGTEAFF. Here the CDR3 DNA reads TGCAGCGCCGGCACTGAAGCTTTCTTT.

Worth noting for this clonotype: Compared with germline, one end of the junction differs, possibly owing to a read error. J is TRBJ2-3 and V is TRBV4-1, with TRBD2 identical over 7 bases. This CDR3 is built from 11 residues. Germline V CDR1 and CDR2: MGHRA, YSYEKL. As DNA, the CDR3 is TGTGCCAGCAGCCGGGACTATGCGCAGTATTTT. Protein product: CASSRDYAQYF.

This clonotype came up many times. V is TRBV5-8 and J is TRBJ2-5; no clear D gene. The V end was cut by 0 bases, the J end by 5 bases, with 8 bases between. The CDR3 is 13 residues long. Germline loops: CDR1 SGHTS, CDR2 YDEGEE. The CDR3 loop is CASSLASKETQYF. CDR3 coding DNA: TGTGCCAGCAGCTTGGCCTCGAAGGAGACCCAGTACTTC.

The chain employs TRBV5-1 and TRBJ1-4; 10 bases line up with TRBD1. The CDR3 runs 15 residues. Per the germline V gene, CDR1 is SGHRS and CDR2 is YFSETQ. The V segment lost 0 bases and the J segment 6 bases; nucleotides outside the gene matches: 2. The CDR3 DNA follows: TGCGCCAGCAGCTTGGGAGGGACAGGGGATGAAAAACTGTTTTTT. Translation gives CASSLGGTGDEKLFF.

The chain uses TRBV7-8 and TRBJ1-1; D possibly corresponds to TRBD1 (5 bases). The CDR3 sequence is 11 residues long. From germline, CDR1 is SGHVS and CDR2 FQNEAQ. V lost 5 bases and J 12 bases, leaving 13 bases between the germline ends. This CDR3 is CASSPKGPPFF. The CDR3 coding sequence is TGTGCCAGCAGCCCCAAGGGACCGCCTTTCTTT.

V and J are TRBV29-1 and TRBJ2-2, with a possible D match to TRBD1 (6 bases). The germline V and J ends were trimmed by 7 bases and 5 bases, with 11 bases remaining between them. This CDR3 region has 12 residues. Germline V gene lookup returns CDR1 SQVTM and CDR2 ANQGSEA. DNA for the CDR3: TGCAGCGCTAAAGGGGGAACCGGGGAGCTGTTTTTT. Protein product: CSAKGGTGELFF.

This chain connects TRBV7-3 to TRBJ1-5; 7 nucleotides align to TRBD1. Germline CDR1 SGHTA, CDR2 FQGTGA. V shed 2 bases, J shed 8 bases, and the junction held 6 bases outside the gene matches. The CDR3 runs to 14 residues. CDR3 in DNA: TGTGCCAGCAGCTTACGACAGGGAGGCGAGCCCCAGCATTTT. It encodes CASSLRQGGEPQHF.

J is TRBJ2-7 and V is TRBV30; possibly TRBD1 for D (5 bases). The CDR3 consists of 12 residues. Trimming pared 1 base from V and 3 bases from J, leaving 7 bases between. Germline V lookup: CDR1 GTSNPN, CDR2 SVGIG (reference sequence). The CDR3 nucleotides read TGTGCCTGGAGTGGACAGTTCTACGAGCAGTACTTC. Protein: CAWSGQFYEQYF.

This clonotype was observed many times. The chain links TRBV12-3 or TRBV12-4 to TRBJ1-6; TRBD1 agrees at 9 bases. The length of the CDR3 is 13 residues. The V and J ends lost 6 bases and 8 bases, in that order; junction bases with no gene match: 2. The CDR3 DNA follows: TGTGCCAGCAGGACAGGGGGATATTCACCCCTCCACTTT. It yields the protein CASRTGGYSPLHF.

The chain uses TRBV24-1 and TRBJ1-4; D is possibly TRBD1 (5 bases). Trimming took off 2 bases at V and 7 bases at J, with 10 bases between the two ends. Per the germline V gene, CDR1 is KGHDR and CDR2 is SFDVKD. The CDR3 totals 14 residues. The DNA of the CDR3 is TGTGCCACCAGTGATTGGGGCGCTTCTGAAAAACTGTTTTTT. Protein sequence: CATSDWGASEKLFF.

The table lists this clonotype with a few counts. The genes are TRBV20-1 and TRBJ1-1; D uncertain. CDR1 is DFQATT, CDR2 SNEGSKA, per germline (reference sequence). Trimming took 5 bases from V and 0 from J, leaving 7 bases between them. The CDR3 runs 12 residues. The CDR3 DNA reads as TGCAGTGCTCCGGTGATGAACACTGAAGCTTTCTTT. Its protein product is CSAPVMNTEAFF.

This clonotype was picked up many times. The V call is TRBV15, the J call TRBJ1-5, with TRBD1 matching over 7 bases. Germline assignment: CDR1 LNHNV and CDR2 YYDKDF (reference sequence). The CDR3 runs 15 residues. The junction had 5 bases not matched to a gene; V was cut back by 4 bases and J by 2 bases. The CDR3 nucleotides are TGTGCCACCAGCATTTACGGACAGGGCAATCAGCCCCAGCATTTT. This translates into CATSIYGQGNQPQHF.

At least ten counts were recorded for this clonotype. V usage is TRBV4-1 and J usage is TRBJ2-5; a possible D gene is TRBD2 (5 bases). This CDR3 comprises 13 residues. CDR1 is MGHRA and CDR2 is YSYEKL in the germline V gene. Trimming took off 4 bases at V and 3 bases at J, with 9 bases between the two ends. The CDR3 DNA follows: TGCGCCAGCAGCCGTTTCGGGAAAGAGACCCAGTACTTC. Translated: CASSRFGKETQYF.

To note about this clonotype: Likely a read error: the CDR3 ends without its conserved phenylalanine or tryptophan. The DNA is left out, because the CDR3 cannot be placed on it with certainty; the CDR3 is given as TCRdb lists it. This chain links TRBV15 with TRBJ1-5; TRBD1, the D gene given by the table, was not confirmed from the DNA. Germline V lookup: CDR1 LNHNV, CDR2 YYDKDF (reference sequence). The CDR3 has 12 residues if both end residues are counted. CDR3 amino acids: CATSRDRGGRHR.

This clonotype was found many times. The CDR3 nucleotides are TGCGCCAGCAGCTCGTCCGGACAGGGAGGAGGGTTCGGCTCCTACGAGCAGTACTTC. This translates into CASSSSGQGGGFGSYEQYF. V and J are TRBV5-1 and TRBJ2-7, with TRBD1 identical over 8 bases. With V trimmed by 3 bases and J by 0 bases, 17 bases remained unmatched. The germline V gene encodes CDR1 SGHRS and CDR2 YFSETQ. This CDR3 spans 19 amino acids.

The chain uses TRBV10-3 and TRBJ2-5; TRBD1 is a possible D gene (5 bases). Trimming stripped 8 bases from V and 0 bases from J, with 13 bases between. In germline, CDR1 is ENHRY, CDR2 SYGVKD. The CDR3 runs to 14 residues. The CDR3 spells CAILRTTDQETQYF. The CDR3 coding sequence is TGTGCCATCCTCAGGACAACAGACCAAGAGACCCAGTACTTC.

This clonotype came up once. The chain is built from TRBV15 and TRBJ1-5; D is unclear. Germline CDR1 is LNHNV and CDR2 is YYDKDF (reference sequence). This CDR3 is 15 amino acids long. V lost 1 base to trimming and J lost 2 bases, with 9 bases between them. CDR3 sequence reads: CATSRASRGNQPQHF. Written as DNA, the CDR3 is TGTGCCACCAGCAGAGCAAGCCGGGGCAATCAGCCCCAGCATTTT.

On this clonotype: A junction boundary mismatches the germline segment, possibly from a read error. V and J are TRBV20-1 and TRBJ1-4; 7 bases agree with TRBD1. Per the germline V gene, CDR1 is DFQATT and CDR2 is SNEGSKA (reference sequence). This CDR3 region has 14 residues. CDR3 DNA sequence: TGCAGTGCTAGGCTACAGGGGACGGATGAAAAGCTGTTTTTT. This sequence encodes CSARLQGTDEKLFF.

The chain recombines TRBV29-1 with TRBJ1-1; 7 bases are shared with TRBD1. The V gene end was trimmed by 6 bases and the J gene end by 0 bases; junction bases not matched to a gene: 7. Germline V lookup: CDR1 SQVTM, CDR2 ANQGSEA. The CDR3 is 14 residues long. DNA of the CDR3: TGCAGCGTCGGGACAGCCACAGTGAACACTGAAGCTTTCTTT. Protein sequence: CSVGTATVNTEAFF.

This clonotype has ten or more counts. This chain links TRBV20-1 with TRBJ2-7, with D possibly being TRBD2 (6 bases). Trimming took off 1 base at V and 3 bases at J, with 16 bases between the two ends. The CDR3 consists of 15 residues. Germline CDR1 is DFQATT and CDR2 is SNEGSKA (reference sequence). The CDR3 reads CSARAQRGKGYEQYF. The CDR3 region has the DNA TGCAGTGCTAGAGCCCAACGGGGGAAGGGCTACGAGCAGTACTTC.

This clonotype was found many times. A read error may account for a junction end that differs from germline. This chain connects TRBV7-7 to TRBJ2-2, with D perhaps TRBD1 (5 bases). The germline V gene encodes CDR1 SSHAT and CDR2 FNYEAQ (reference sequence). The CDR3 runs to 14 residues. CDR3 nucleotide sequence: TGTGCTAGCAGCGTCGATAGGGGCACCGGGGAGCTGTTTTTT. This encodes CASSVDRGTGELFF.

The V gene is TRBV2, the J gene TRBJ2-7, with 10 bases lining up with TRBD1. The CDR3 consists of 15 residues. Per germline, CDR1 SNHLY and CDR2 FYNNEI. V was clipped by 10 bases and J by 3 bases; unmatched bases: 12. The CDR3: CANLDRGEGLYEQYF. The CDR3 DNA follows: TGTGCCAACCTGGACAGGGGGGAGGGACTCTACGAGCAGTACTTC.

This chain links TRBV11-2 with TRBJ1-2; unclear D gene. The germline CDR1 and CDR2 sequences are SGHAT and FQNNGV. The V and J ends lost 0 bases and 4 bases respectively, with 6 bases between them. The CDR3 is 13 amino acids. In DNA, the CDR3 is TGTGCCAGCAGCTTAGAAAGGACCTATGGCTACACCTTC. Amino acids: CASSLERTYGYTF.